This T cell receptor (beta chain) was obtained from a study of shared clonotypes between healthy human individuals. Notes on the study in general: Collection of samples was limited to blood; tissue repertoires likely differ.

Germline V gene data show CDR1 as MGHRA and CDR2 as YSYEKL. With 1 base removed from V and 3 bases from J, the gap between germline ends came to 12 bases. The CDR3 extends over 15 amino acids. Samples underwent the assay at deep level. Across several immunoSEQ plates, the genomic DNA of each subset was split evenly. Data came from immunoSEQ multiplex PCR; TCRdb stores just in-frame clones and leaves some out. The sample shows roughly 510,000 clones, almost 80% of them seen only once. Researchers drew on some 97 million PBMCs for genomic DNA from unsorted samples. A remark on this clone: The target antigen is unknown.

The sample consisted of PBMCs. V and J are TRBV4-1 and TRBJ1-2; perhaps TRBD1 as D (6 bases). This TCR was sampled from a woman between 35 and 50 years old in good health. Some clones in this sample may be carry-over from other donors' samples. The CDR3 protein is CASSQATGSYYGYTF. The CDR3 nucleotides are TGCGCCAGCAGCCAAGCGACAGGATCCTACTATGGCTACACCTTC.